A selection of T cell receptor beta chains follows, all from one sample in a study of human T cells and chemical hapten exposure. TCRdb ran MiXCR on the RACE reads and lists one entry per CDR3 protein. The sample lists 50,000 to 65,000 distinct CDR3 sequences, 9.4% occurring once. Sequences were derived from whole blood, sampled in connection with sensitization to the hapten diphenylcyclopropenone (DPC). These receptors originate from a woman in her 40s with alopecia areata. Some clones in this sample may be carry-over from other donors' samples. The CDR3 runs from the conserved cysteine through the conserved F or W. D genes are given only for firm matches. Some rows mark clone size as missing; the rest say once, few, many or name a class of expanded clone.

clone size: many
V gene: TRBV12-3/TRBV12-4
D gene: NA
J gene: TRBJ1-6
CDR3 protein: CASSFGSPLHF
CDR3 DNA: TGTGCCAGCAGTTTCGGGTCACCCCTCCACTTT

clone size: many
V gene: TRBV13
D gene: NA
J gene: TRBJ2-6
CDR3 protein: CASSLVAPEGANVLTF
CDR3 DNA: TGTGCCAGCAGCTTAGTTGCCCCGGAAGGGGCCAACGTCCTGACTTTC

clone size: few
V gene: TRBV10-3
D gene: NA
J gene: TRBJ2-7
CDR3 protein: CVISDQVHEQYF
CDR3 DNA: TGTGTCATCAGTGACCAGGTCCACGAGCAGTACTTC

clone size: many
V gene: TRBV6-2/TRBV6-3
D gene: NA
J gene: TRBJ2-7
CDR3 protein: CASSSGGHRYEQYF
CDR3 DNA: TGTGCCAGCAGTTCCGGGGGCCACCGCTACGAGCAGTACTTC

clone size: many
V gene: TRBV18
D gene: TRBD1
J gene: TRBJ1-2
CDR3 protein: CASSRQEQGASYGYTF
CDR3 DNA: TGTGCCAGCTCACGGCAGGAGCAGGGGGCGTCCTATGGCTACACCTTC

clone size: many
V gene: TRBV29-1
D gene: TRBD1
J gene: TRBJ2-1
CDR3 protein: CSVESQGAVEQFF
CDR3 DNA: TGCAGCGTTGAGAGTCAGGGGGCGGTTGAGCAGTTCTTC

clone size: NA
V gene: TRBV5-1
D gene: NA
J gene: TRBJ2-7
CDR3 protein: CASSKGDSYEQYF
CDR3 DNA: TGCGCCAGCAGCAAAGGGGACTCCTACGAGCAGTACTTC

clone size: few
V gene: TRBV6-6
D gene: TRBD1
J gene: TRBJ1-5
CDR3 protein: CATKLSPGQGGQPQHF
CDR3 DNA: TGTGCCACCAAACTCTCTCCGGGACAGGGAGGTCAGCCCCAGCATTTT

clone size: few
V gene: TRBV11-2
D gene: NA
J gene: TRBJ1-1
CDR3 protein: CASSLSRVTEAFF
CDR3 DNA: TGTGCCAGCAGCTTAAGTAGGGTCACTGAAGCTTTCTTT

clone size: many
V gene: TRBV29-1
D gene: NA
J gene: TRBJ2-1
CDR3 protein: CSVNPGQPEQFF
CDR3 DNA: TGCAGCGTTAACCCAGGGCAACCCGAGCAGTTCTTC

clone size: many
V gene: TRBV29-1
D gene: NA
J gene: TRBJ2-1
CDR3 protein: CSGRDPNDYNEQFF
CDR3 DNA: TGCAGCGGCAGAGACCCGAACGATTACAATGAGCAGTTCTTC

clone size: NA
V gene: TRBV9
D gene: NA
J gene: TRBJ1-2
CDR3 protein: CASSKGGNFYGYTF
CDR3 DNA: TGTGCCAGCAGCAAAGGGGGGAACTTCTATGGCTACACCTTC

clone size: many
V gene: TRBV18
D gene: TRBD1
J gene: TRBJ1-1
CDR3 protein: CASSSMDRGGTEAFF
CDR3 DNA: TGTGCCAGCTCATCGATGGACAGGGGAGGAACTGAAGCTTTCTTT

clone size: few
V gene: TRBV12-3/TRBV12-4
D gene: NA
J gene: TRBJ1-5
CDR3 protein: CASRTDTPGPQHF
CDR3 DNA: TGTGCCAGCCGAACCGACACCCCGGGGCCCCAGCATTTT

clone size: NA
V gene: TRBV18
D gene: NA
J gene: TRBJ2-3
CDR3 protein: CASSPLLGRSSPDTQYF
CDR3 DNA: TGTGCCAGCTCACCACTTTTAGGTCGTTCTAGCCCAGATACGCAGTATTTT

clone size: many
V gene: TRBV29-1
D gene: NA
J gene: TRBJ2-3
CDR3 protein: CSVVTPPYTQYF
CDR3 DNA: TGCAGCGTTGTGACCCCACCGTATACGCAGTATTTT

clone size: many
V gene: TRBV7-3
D gene: NA
J gene: TRBJ2-6
CDR3 protein: CASSPQGSSGANVLTF
CDR3 DNA: TGTGCCAGCAGCCCTCAAGGATCCTCTGGGGCCAACGTCCTGACTTTC